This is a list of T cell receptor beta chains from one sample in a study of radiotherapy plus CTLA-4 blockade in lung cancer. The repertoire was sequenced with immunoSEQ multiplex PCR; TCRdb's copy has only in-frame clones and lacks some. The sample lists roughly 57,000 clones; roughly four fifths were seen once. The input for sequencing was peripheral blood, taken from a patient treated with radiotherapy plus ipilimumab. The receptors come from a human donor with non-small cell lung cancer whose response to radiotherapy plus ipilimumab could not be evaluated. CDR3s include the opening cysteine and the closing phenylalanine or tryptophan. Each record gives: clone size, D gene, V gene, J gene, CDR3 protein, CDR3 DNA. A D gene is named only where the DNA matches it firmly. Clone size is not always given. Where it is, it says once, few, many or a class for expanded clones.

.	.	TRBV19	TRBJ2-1	CASRSVAQRNEQFF	TGTGCCAGTAGATCGGTAGCCCAGAGGAATGAGCAGTTCTTC
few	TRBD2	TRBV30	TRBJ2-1	CAWMGTSENYNEQFF	TGTGCCTGGATGGGGACTAGCGAGAACTACAATGAGCAGTTCTTC
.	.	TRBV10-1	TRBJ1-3	CASSESPGSGNTIYF	TGCGCCAGCAGTGAGTCCCCCGGTTCTGGAAACACCATATATTTT
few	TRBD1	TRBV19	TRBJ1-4	CASSYPGQIEKLFF	TGTGCCAGTAGTTATCCGGGACAGATAGAAAAACTGTTTTTT
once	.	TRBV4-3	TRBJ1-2	CASSQDGGGINYGYTF	TGCGCCAGCAGCCAAGATGGGGGGGGCATTAACTATGGCTACACCTTC
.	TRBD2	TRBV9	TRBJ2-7	CASSVLAGATYEQYF	TGTGCCAGCAGCGTACTAGCGGGCGCCACCTACGAGCAGTACTTC
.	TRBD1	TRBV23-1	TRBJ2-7	CASSQYRTGAYEQYF	TGCGCCAGCAGTCAATATCGGACAGGGGCCTACGAGCAGTACTTC
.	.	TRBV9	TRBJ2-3	CASSVKGHTSTDTQYF	TGTGCCAGCAGCGTAAAGGGACACACTAGCACAGATACGCAGTATTTT
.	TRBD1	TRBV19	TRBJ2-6	CASSIGTGRLSGANVLTF	TGTGCCAGTAGTATTGGGACAGGGAGACTTTCCGGGGCCAACGTCCTGACTTTC
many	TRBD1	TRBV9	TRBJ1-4	CASSPRTGEEKLFF	TGTGCCAGCAGCCCTAGGACAGGGGAGGAAAAACTGTTTTTT
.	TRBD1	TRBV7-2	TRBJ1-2	CASSLGPGQEGGYTF	TGTGCCAGCAGCTTAGGTCCGGGACAGGAGGGGGGCTACACCTTC
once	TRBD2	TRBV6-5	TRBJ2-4	CASSPAGGPVQYF	TGTGCCAGCAGCCCAGCGGGAGGGCCCGTACAGTACTTC
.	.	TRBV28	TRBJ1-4	CASRAGNRGEKLFF	TGTGCCAGCAGGGCAGGGAATCGTGGTGAAAAACTGTTTTTT
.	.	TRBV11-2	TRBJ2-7	CASSAEVGDSYEQYF	TGTGCCAGCAGCGCCGAGGTGGGAGATTCCTACGAGCAGTACTTC
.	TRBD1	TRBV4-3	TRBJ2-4	CASSQEPLPRRGNIQYF	TGCGCCAGCAGCCAAGAACCCCTTCCGCGCAGGGGGAACATTCAGTACTTC
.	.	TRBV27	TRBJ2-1	CASSPRGDLSYNEQFF	TGTGCCAGCAGCCCCCGGGGTGATTTGTCCTACAATGAGCAGTTCTTC
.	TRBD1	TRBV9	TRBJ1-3	CASSVAGDRVTGNTIYF	TGTGCCAGCAGCGTAGCCGGGGACAGGGTGACTGGAAACACCATATATTTT
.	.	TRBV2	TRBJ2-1	CASSTGTTFYNEQFF	TGTGCCAGCAGTACCGGGACAACCTTTTACAATGAGCAGTTCTTC
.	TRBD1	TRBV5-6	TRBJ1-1	CASSRQGVLSEAFF	TGTGCCAGCAGCAGGCAGGGGGTACTTAGTGAAGCTTTCTTT
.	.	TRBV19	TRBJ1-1	CASSLTGFTEAFF	TGTGCCAGTAGTCTAACAGGGTTTACTGAAGCTTTCTTT
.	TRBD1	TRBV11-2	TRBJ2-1	CASSSNPDRRRNEQFF	TGTGCCAGCAGCTCAAACCCGGACAGGCGGAGGAATGAGCAGTTCTTC
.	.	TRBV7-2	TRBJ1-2	CASSPPDLRQFYGYTF	TGTGCCAGCAGCCCCCCGGATCTCAGACAATTCTATGGCTACACCTTC
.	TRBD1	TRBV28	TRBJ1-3	CASTTGTGAGNTIYF	TGTGCCAGCACCACCGGGACAGGGGCTGGAAACACCATATATTTT
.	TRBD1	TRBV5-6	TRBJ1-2	CASSLPGDRIYGYTF	TGTGCCAGCAGCTTGCCAGGGGACAGAATCTATGGCTACACCTTC
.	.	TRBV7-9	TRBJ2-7	CASSLGGNGEQYF	TGTGCCAGCAGCTTAGGCGGGAATGGCGAGCAGTACTTC
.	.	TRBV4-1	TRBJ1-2	CASSHLIRGTKGYTF	TGCGCCAGCAGCCATTTAATCAGGGGCACGAAGGGCTACACCTTC
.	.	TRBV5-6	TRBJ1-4	CASSRSGGREKLFF	TGTGCCAGCAGTCGTTCCGGGGGGCGGGAAAAACTGTTTTTT
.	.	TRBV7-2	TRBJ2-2	CASSSQRPYTGELFF	TGTGCCAGCAGCTCTCAGCGCCCGTACACCGGGGAGCTGTTTTTT
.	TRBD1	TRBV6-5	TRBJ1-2	CASRQGEGYGYTF	TGTGCCAGCAGACAGGGGGAGGGCTATGGCTACACCTTC
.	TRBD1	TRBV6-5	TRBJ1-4	CAGGTGRNEKLFF	TGTGCCGGGGGGACAGGGAGGAATGAAAAACTGTTTTTT
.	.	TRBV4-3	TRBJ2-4	CASSQERGPPALQYF	TGCGCCAGCAGCCAAGAAAGGGGTCCCCCTGCTCTTCAGTACTTC
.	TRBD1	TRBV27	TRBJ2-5	CASRWGQGSQETQYF	TGTGCCAGCAGATGGGGACAGGGATCCCAAGAGACCCAGTACTTC
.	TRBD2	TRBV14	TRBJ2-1	CASSQGAPGTSGRLESHEQFF	TGTGCCAGCAGCCAAGGGGCCCCCGGGACTAGCGGGAGGCTCGAAAGCCATGAGCAGTTCTTC
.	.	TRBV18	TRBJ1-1	CASSPLKRDPLFF	TGTGCCAGCTCACCACTGAAGCGGGACCCACTTTTCTTT
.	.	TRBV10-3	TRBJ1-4	CATLDPAGGEKLFF	TGTGCCACCTTGGACCCCGCGGGTGGTGAAAAACTGTTTTTT
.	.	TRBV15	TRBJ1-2	CATSRAPGSPNYGYTF	TGTGCCACCAGCAGAGCCCCGGGGTCTCCTAACTATGGCTACACCTTC
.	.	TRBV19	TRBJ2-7	CASSILAGEGWEQYF	TGTGCCAGTAGTATTCTGGCAGGGGAAGGTTGGGAGCAGTACTTC
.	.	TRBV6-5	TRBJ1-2	CASSFSGGRYGYTF	TGTGCCAGCAGTTTCTCGGGGGGGAGGTATGGCTACACCTTC
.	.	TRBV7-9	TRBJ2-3	CASSSSNSFHTDTQYF	TGTGCCAGCAGCTCGTCTAACAGCTTTCACACAGATACGCAGTATTTT
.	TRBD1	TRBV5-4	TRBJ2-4	CASSASVTGGGNIQYF	TGTGCCAGCAGCGCTTCCGTTACAGGGGGCGGCAACATTCAGTACTTC
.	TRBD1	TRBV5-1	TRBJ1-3	CASSLAGGQVSGNTIYF	TGCGCCAGCAGCTTGGCAGGGGGACAGGTCTCTGGAAACACCATATATTTT